Below, one T cell receptor (beta chain) is given with its context. This sample is part of a study of blood T cell repertoires in COVID-19. Study-level information: COVID-19 samples, acute and convalescent, were from the United States, Italy and Spain.

After removal of 8 bases from V and 7 bases from J, the junction contained 8 bases not matched to a gene. Germline V gene lookup returns CDR1 MDHEN and CDR2 SYDVKM. The CDR3 covers 13 residues. TCRdb keeps only in-frame clones here, not all; method: immunoSEQ multiplex PCR. The sample has around 130,000 clones, 77% seen once. The source is a man at least 80 years old with acute or convalescent COVID-19. Material for sequencing was peripheral blood. The V and J genes are TRBV28 and TRBJ2-1, with 7 bases fitting TRBD1. CDR3 bases: TGTGCCAGCCGCCGACAGGGTTTTAATGAGCAGTTCTTC. This encodes CASRRQGFNEQFF.